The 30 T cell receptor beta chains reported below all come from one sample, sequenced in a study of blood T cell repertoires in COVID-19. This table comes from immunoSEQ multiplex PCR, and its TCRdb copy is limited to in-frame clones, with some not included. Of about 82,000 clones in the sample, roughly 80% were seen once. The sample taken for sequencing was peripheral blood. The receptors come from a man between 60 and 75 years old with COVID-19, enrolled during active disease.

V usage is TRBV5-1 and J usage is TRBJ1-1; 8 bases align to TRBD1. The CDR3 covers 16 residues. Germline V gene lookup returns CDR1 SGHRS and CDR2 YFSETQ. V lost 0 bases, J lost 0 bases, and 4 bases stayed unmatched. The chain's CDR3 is CASSLEGTGVNTEAFF. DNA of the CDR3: TGCGCCAGCAGCTTGGAAGGGACAGGCGTGAACACTGAAGCTTTCTTT.

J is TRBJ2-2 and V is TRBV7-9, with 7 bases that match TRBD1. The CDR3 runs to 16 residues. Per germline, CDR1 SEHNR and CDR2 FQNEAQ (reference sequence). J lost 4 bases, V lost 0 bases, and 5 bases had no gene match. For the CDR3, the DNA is TGTGCCAGCAGCTTAGCGTTGGCAGGGGGCACCGGGGAGCTGTTTTTT. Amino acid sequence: CASSLALAGGTGELFF. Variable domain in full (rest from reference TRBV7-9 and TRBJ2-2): DTGVSQNPRHKITKRGQNVTFRCDPISEHNRLYWYRQTLGQGPEFLTYFQNEAQLEKSRLLSDRFSAERPKGSFSTLEIQRTEQGDSAMYLCASSLALAGGTGELFFGEGSRLTVL.

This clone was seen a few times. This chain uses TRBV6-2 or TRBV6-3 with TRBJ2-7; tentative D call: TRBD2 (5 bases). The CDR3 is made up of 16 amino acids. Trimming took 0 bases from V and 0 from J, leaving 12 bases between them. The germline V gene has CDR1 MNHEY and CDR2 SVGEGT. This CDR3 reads CASSYSNQRISYEQYF. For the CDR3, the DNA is TGTGCCAGCAGTTACTCGAACCAGCGGATCTCCTACGAGCAGTACTTC.

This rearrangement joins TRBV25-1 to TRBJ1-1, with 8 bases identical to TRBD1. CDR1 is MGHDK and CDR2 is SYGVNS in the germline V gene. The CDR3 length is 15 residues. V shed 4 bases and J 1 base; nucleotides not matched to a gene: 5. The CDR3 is CASSGRGQGNTEAFF. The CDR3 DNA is TGTGCCAGCAGTGGCAGGGGGCAGGGGAACACTGAAGCTTTCTTT. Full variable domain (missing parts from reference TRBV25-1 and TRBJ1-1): EADIYQTPRYLVIGTGKKITLECSQTMGHDKMYWYQQDPGMELHLIHYSYGVNSTEKGDLSSESTVSRIRTEHFPLTLESARPSHTSQYLCASSGRGQGNTEAFFGQGTRLTVV.

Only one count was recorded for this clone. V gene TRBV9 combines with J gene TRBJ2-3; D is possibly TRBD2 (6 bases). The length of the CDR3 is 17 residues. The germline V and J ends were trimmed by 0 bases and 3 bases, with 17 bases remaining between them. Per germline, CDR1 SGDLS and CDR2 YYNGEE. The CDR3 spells CASSVARELLRTDTQYF. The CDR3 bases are TGTGCCAGCAGCGTAGCTCGGGAGCTCCTTCGAACAGATACGCAGTATTTT.

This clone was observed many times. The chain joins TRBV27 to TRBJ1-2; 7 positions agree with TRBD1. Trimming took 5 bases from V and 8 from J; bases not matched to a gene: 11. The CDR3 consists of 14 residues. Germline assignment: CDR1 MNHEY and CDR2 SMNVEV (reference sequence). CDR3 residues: CASSLSTGMFGYTF. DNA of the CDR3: TGTGCCAGCAGTCTCTCGACAGGGATGTTCGGCTACACCTTC.

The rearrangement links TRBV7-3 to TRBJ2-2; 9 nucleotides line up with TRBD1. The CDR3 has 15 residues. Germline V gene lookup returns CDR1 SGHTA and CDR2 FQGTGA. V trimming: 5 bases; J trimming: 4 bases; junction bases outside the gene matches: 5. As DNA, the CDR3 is TGTGCCAGCAGCCCCGGGACAGGGAGCACCGGGGAGCTGTTTTTT. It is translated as CASSPGTGSTGELFF.

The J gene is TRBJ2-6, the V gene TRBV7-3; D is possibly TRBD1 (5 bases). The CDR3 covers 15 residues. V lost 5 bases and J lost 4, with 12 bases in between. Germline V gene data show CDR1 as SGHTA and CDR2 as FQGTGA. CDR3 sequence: CASSPRVPGANVLTF. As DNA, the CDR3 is TGTGCCAGCAGCCCCAGGGTTCCCGGGGCCAACGTCCTGACTTTC.

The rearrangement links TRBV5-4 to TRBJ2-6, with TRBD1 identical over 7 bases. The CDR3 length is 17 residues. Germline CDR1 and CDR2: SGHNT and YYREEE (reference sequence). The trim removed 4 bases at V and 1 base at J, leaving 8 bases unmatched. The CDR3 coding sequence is TGTGCCAGCAGCGCCCGGGACAGATTATCTGGGGCCAACGTCCTGACTTTC. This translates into CASSARDRLSGANVLTF. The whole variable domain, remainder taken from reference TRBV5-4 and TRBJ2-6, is ETGVTQSPTHLIKTRGQQVTLRCSSQSGHNTVSWYQQALGQGPQFIFQYYREEENGRGNFPPRFSGLQFPNYSSELNVNALELDDSALYLCASSARDRLSGANVLTFGAGSRLTVL.

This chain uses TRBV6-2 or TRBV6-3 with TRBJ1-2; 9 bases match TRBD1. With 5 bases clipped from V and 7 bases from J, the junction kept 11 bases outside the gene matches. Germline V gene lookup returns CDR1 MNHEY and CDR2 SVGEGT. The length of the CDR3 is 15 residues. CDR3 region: CASSKTGGGLSGYTF. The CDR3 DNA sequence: TGTGCCAGCAGTAAGACAGGGGGTGGACTATCTGGCTACACCTTC.

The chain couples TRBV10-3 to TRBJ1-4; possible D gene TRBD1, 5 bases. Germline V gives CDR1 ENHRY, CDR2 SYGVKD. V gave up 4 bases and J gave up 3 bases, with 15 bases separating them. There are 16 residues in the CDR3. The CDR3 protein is CAISALFGGANEKLFF. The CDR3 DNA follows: TGTGCCATCAGTGCTTTATTCGGGGGGGCTAATGAAAAACTGTTTTTT.

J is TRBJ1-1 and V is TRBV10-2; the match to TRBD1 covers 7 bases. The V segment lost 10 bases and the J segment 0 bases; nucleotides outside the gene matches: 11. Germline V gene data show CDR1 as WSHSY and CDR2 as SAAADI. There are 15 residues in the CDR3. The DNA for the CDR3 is TGCGCCACCCAATCGGCGGGACAGCTGAACACTGAAGCTTTCTTT. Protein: CATQSAGQLNTEAFF.

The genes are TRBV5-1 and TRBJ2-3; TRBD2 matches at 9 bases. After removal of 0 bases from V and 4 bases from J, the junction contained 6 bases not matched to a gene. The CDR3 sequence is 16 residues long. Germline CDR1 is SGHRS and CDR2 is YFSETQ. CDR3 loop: CASSLAGGGVPDTQYF. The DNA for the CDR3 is TGCGCCAGCAGCTTGGCGGGCGGGGGGGTGCCAGATACGCAGTATTTT. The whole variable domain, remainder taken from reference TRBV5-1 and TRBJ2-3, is KAGVTQTPRYLIKTRGQQVTLSCSPISGHRSVSWYQQTPGQGLQFLFEYFSETQRNKGNFPGRFSGRQFSNSRSEMNVSTLELGDSALYLCASSLAGGGVPDTQYFGPGTRLTVL.

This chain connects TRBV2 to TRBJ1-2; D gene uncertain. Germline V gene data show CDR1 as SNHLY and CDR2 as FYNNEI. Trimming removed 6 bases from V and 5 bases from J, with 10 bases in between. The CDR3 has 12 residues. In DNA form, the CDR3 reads TGTGCCAGCAGGTTAGCGGGGTATGGCTACACCTTC. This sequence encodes CASRLAGYGYTF.

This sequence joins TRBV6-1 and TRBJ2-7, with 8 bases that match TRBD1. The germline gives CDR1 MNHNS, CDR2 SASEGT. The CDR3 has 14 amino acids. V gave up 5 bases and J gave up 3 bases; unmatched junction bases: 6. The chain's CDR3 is CASSRTGSDYEQYF. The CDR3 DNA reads TGTGCCAGCAGTCGGACAGGGTCGGACTACGAGCAGTACTTC.

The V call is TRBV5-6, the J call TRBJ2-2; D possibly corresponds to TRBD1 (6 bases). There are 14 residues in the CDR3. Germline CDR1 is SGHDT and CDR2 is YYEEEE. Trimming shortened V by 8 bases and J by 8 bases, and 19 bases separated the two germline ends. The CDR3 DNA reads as TGTGCCAGTGCCAGGGGAGAGGGGTCGGGGGAGCTGTTTTTT. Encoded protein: CASARGEGSGELFF.

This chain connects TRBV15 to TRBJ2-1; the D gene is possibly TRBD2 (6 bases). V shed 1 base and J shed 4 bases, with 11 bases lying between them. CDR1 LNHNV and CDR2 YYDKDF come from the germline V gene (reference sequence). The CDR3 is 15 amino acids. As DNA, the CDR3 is TGTGCCACCAGCAGAGGGCGGGGCTCGTACAATGAGCAGTTCTTC. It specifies CATSRGRGSYNEQFF.

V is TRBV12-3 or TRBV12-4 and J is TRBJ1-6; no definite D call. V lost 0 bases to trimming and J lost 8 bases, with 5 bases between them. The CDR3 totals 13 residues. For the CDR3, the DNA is TGTGCCAGCAGTTTAGCGAGCGATTCACCCCTCCACTTT. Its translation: CASSLASDSPLHF.

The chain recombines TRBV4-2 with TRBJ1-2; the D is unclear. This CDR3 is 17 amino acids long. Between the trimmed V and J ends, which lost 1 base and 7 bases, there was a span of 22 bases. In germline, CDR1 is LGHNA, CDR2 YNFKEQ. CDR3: CASSQGTLLRTIVGYTF. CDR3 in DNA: TGTGCCAGCAGCCAAGGGACTCTACTCAGAACTATAGTTGGCTACACCTTC.

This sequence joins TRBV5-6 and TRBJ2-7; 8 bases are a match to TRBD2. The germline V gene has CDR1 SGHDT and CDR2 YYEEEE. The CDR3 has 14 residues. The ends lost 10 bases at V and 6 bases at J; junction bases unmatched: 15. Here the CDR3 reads CARRGRGGRGEQYF. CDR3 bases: TGTGCCCGCCGGGGCCGGGGGGGGCGAGGCGAGCAGTACTTC.

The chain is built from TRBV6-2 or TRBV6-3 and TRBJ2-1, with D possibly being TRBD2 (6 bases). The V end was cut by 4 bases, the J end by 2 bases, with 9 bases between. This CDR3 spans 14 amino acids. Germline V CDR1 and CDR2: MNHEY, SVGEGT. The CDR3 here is CASSSGGTYNEQFF. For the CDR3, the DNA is TGTGCCAGCAGTTCCGGGGGAACCTACAATGAGCAGTTCTTC.

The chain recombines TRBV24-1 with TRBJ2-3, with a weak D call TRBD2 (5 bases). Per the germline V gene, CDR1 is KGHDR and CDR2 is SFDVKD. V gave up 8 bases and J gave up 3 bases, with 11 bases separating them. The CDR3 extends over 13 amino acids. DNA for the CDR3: TGTGCCACCAAGATGACGGGGACAGATACGCAGTATTTT. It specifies CATKMTGTDTQYF.

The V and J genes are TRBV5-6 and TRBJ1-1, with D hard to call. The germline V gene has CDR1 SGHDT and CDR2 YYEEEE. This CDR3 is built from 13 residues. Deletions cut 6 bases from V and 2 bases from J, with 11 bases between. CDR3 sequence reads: CASNPTGNTEAFF. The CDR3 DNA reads TGTGCCAGCAACCCGACTGGAAACACTGAAGCTTTCTTT.

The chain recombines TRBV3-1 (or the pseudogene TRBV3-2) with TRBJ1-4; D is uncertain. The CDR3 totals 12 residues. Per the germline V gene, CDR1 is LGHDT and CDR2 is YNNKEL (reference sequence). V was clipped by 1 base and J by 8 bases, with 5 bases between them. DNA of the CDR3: TGTGCCAGCAGCCAAGTGGGCGAAAAACTGTTTTTT. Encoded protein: CASSQVGEKLFF.

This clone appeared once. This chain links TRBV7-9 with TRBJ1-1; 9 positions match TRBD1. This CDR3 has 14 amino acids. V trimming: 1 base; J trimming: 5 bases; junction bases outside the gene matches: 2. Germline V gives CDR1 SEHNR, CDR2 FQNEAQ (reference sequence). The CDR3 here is CASSLDRGPTEAFF. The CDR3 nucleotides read TGTGCCAGCAGCTTAGACAGGGGGCCTACTGAAGCTTTCTTT.

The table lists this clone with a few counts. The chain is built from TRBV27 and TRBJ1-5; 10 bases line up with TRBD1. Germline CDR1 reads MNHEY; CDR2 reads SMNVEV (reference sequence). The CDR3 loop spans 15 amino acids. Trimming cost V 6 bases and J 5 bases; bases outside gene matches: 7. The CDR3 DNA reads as TGTGCCAGCAGCCCGACAGGGGGCGCTTATCAGCCCCAGCATTTT. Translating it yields CASSPTGGAYQPQHF.

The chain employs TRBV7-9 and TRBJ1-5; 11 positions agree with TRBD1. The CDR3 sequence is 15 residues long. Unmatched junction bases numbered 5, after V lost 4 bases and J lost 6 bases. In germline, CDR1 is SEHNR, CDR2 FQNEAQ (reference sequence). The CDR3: CASSWGTGGTQPQHF. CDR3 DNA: TGTGCCAGCAGCTGGGGGACAGGGGGAACTCAGCCCCAGCATTTT.

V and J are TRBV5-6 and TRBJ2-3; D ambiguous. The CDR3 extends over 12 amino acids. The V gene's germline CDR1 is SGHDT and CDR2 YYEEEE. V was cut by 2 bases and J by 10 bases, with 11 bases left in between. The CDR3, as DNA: TGTGCCAGCAGCTTAGAACAAGGAGCGCAGTATTTT. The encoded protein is CASSLEQGAQYF. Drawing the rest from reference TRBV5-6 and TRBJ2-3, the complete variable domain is DAGVTQSPTHLIKTRGQQVTLRCSPKSGHDTVSWYQQALGQGPQFIFQYYEEEERQRGNFPDRFSGHQFPNYSSELNVNALLLGDSALYLCASSLEQGAQYFGPGTRLTVL.

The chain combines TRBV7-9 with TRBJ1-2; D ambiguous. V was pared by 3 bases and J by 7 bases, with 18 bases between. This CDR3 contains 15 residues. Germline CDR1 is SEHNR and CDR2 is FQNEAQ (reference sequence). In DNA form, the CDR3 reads TGTGCCAGCAGCTTCGGGTTCCTGTCCGGCTCTGGCTACACCTTC. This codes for CASSFGFLSGSGYTF.

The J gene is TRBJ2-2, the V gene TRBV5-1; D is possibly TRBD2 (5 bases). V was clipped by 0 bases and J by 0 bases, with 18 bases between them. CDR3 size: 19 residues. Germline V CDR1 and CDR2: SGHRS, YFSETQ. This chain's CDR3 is CASSLGAVRGSANTGELFF. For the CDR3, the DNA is TGCGCCAGCAGCTTGGGGGCTGTGAGAGGTAGCGCGAACACCGGGGAGCTGTTTTTT.